These 16 T cell receptor beta chains came from one sample sequenced in a study of shared clonotypes between healthy human individuals. Assay: immunoSEQ multiplex PCR; the TCRdb copy retains only in-frame clones and omits some. The sample lists roughly 2.4 million clones; approximately 94% were seen once. The sequenced sample consisted of naive CD4+ T cells sorted from blood. Subset meaning: CD45RA+ positively selected. All receptors come from a man between 18 and 29 years old in good health.

The table lists this clone with a count of one. The rearrangement joins TRBV19 to TRBJ2-7; D could derive from TRBD1 or TRBD2 (5 bases each). The CDR3 sequence is 13 residues long. CDR1 is LNHDA and CDR2 is SQIVND in the germline V gene (reference sequence). V gave up 5 bases and J gave up 4 bases, with 12 bases separating them. As DNA, the CDR3 is TGTGCCAGTAGTCTGGTCAGGGAGTACGAGCAGTACTTC. It yields the protein CASSLVREYEQYF.

This clone appeared once. The V and J genes are TRBV29-1 and TRBJ1-2, with 9 nucleotides matching TRBD1. J lost 6 bases, V lost 4 bases, and 3 bases had no gene match. Germline lookup yields CDR1 SQVTM and CDR2 ANQGSEA. The CDR3 sequence is 12 residues long. For the CDR3, the DNA is TGCAGCGTTGGGGGACAGGGACATGGCTACACCTTC. This encodes CSVGGQGHGYTF.

The chain uses TRBV18 and TRBJ1-1; D gene uncertain. Germline V gene sequence: CDR1 KGHSH, CDR2 LQKENI. Trimming took off 4 bases at V and 4 bases at J, with 7 bases between the two ends. The CDR3 length is 12 residues. This CDR3 reads CASSQGPTEAFF. CDR3 sequence (DNA): TGTGCCAGCTCACAGGGCCCCACTGAAGCTTTCTTT.

This sequence joins TRBV15 and TRBJ1-1, with D uncertain. Trimming removed 5 bases from V and 1 base from J, with 20 bases in between. The CDR3 covers 17 residues. Germline CDR1 reads LNHNV; CDR2 reads YYDKDF (reference sequence). Here the CDR3 reads CATSLKFRRQTNTEAFF. DNA for the CDR3: TGTGCCACCAGCTTGAAGTTTCGGCGGCAGACGAACACTGAAGCTTTCTTT.

About this clone itself: Other nucleotide sequences in the sample specify the same CDR3. The rearrangement joins TRBV6-5 to TRBJ2-7; TRBD1 matches at 8 bases. Germline V gene lookup returns CDR1 MNHEY and CDR2 SVGAGI. This CDR3 has 14 amino acids. With V trimmed by 5 bases and J by 5 bases, 8 bases remained unmatched. CDR3 amino acids: CASSRGQGANEQYF. Here the CDR3 DNA reads TGTGCCAGCAGTAGAGGACAGGGCGCCAACGAGCAGTACTTC.

The chain links TRBV5-1 to TRBJ1-4; TRBD1 matches at 7 bases. With V trimmed by 0 bases and J by 5 bases, 7 bases remained unmatched. The CDR3 has 16 amino acids. Germline CDR1 SGHRS, CDR2 YFSETQ. The CDR3: CASSLALSGGNEKLFF. Written as DNA, the CDR3 is TGCGCCAGCAGCTTGGCCTTATCAGGGGGAAATGAAAAACTGTTTTTT.

The DNA of the CDR3 is TGTGCCAGCAGTTACTTCGGGTCACAAGAGACCCAGTACTTC. Translated, it gives CASSYFGSQETQYF. This rearrangement joins TRBV6-5 to TRBJ2-5, with unresolved D. In germline, CDR1 is MNHEY, CDR2 SVGAGI. The CDR3 is 14 amino acids. V was shortened by 1 base and J by 2 bases, with 8 bases between the two germline ends.

Note on this clone: The sample has other DNA sequences that encode this CDR3 too. The chain couples TRBV28 to TRBJ1-6; D gene ambiguous. V was trimmed by 6 bases and J by 13 bases, leaving 22 bases between them. CDR3 length: 15 amino acids. CDR1 MDHEN and CDR2 SYDVKM come from the germline V gene. CDR3 amino acids: CASSTMRKWGSPLHF. The DNA for the CDR3 is TGTGCCAGCAGCACAATGAGGAAATGGGGTTCGCCCCTCCACTTT.

The chain has TRBV6-5 and TRBJ2-2, with TRBD1 matching over 7 bases. The J segment lost 2 bases and the V segment lost 6 bases, leaving 6 bases of the junction unmatched. The V gene's germline CDR1 is MNHEY and CDR2 SVGAGI. This CDR3 has 15 residues. The CDR3 DNA is TGTGCCAGCAGAGTGAGGGGGCTAAACACCGGGGAGCTGTTTTTT. This gives the protein CASRVRGLNTGELFF.

Concerning this clone itself: The sample carries other DNA sequences with the same CDR3. V gene TRBV7-2 combines with J gene TRBJ2-5, with D tentatively TRBD1 (5 bases). Trimming removed 3 bases at V and 0 bases at J, with 8 bases between. The germline V gene has CDR1 SGHTA and CDR2 FQGNSA. This CDR3 contains 14 residues. The CDR3 spells CASSLRRDQETQYF. In DNA, the CDR3 is TGTGCCAGCAGCTTGCGCAGGGACCAAGAGACCCAGTACTTC.

J is TRBJ2-7 and V is TRBV5-5; 10 bases are a match to TRBD1. Germline assignment: CDR1 SGHKS and CDR2 YYEKEE (reference sequence). The CDR3 is 15 residues long. V lost 2 bases and J lost 2; bases outside the gene matches: 4. CDR3: CASSFRDRGTYEQYF. DNA for the CDR3: TGTGCCAGCAGCTTCCGGGACAGGGGTACCTACGAGCAGTACTTC.

The genes are TRBV7-9 and TRBJ1-1; no clear D gene. CDR1 is SEHNR, CDR2 FQNEAQ, per germline (reference sequence). V was trimmed by 0 bases and J by 3 bases, leaving 11 bases between them. This CDR3 contains 15 residues. As DNA, the CDR3 is TGTGCCAGCAGCTTAGCGGGCTCTTGGGACACTGAAGCTTTCTTT. Encoded protein: CASSLAGSWDTEAFF. Drawing the rest from reference TRBV7-9 and TRBJ1-1, the complete variable domain is DTGVSQNPRHKITKRGQNVTFRCDPISEHNRLYWYRQTLGQGPEFLTYFQNEAQLEKSRLLSDRFSAERPKGSFSTLEIQRTEQGDSAMYLCASSLAGSWDTEAFFGQGTRLTVV.

This rearrangement joins TRBV5-6 to TRBJ2-7; possible D gene TRBD1, 6 bases. Deletions cut 0 bases from V and 1 base from J, with 11 bases between. This CDR3 contains 15 residues. Germline V gene sequence: CDR1 SGHDT, CDR2 YYEEEE. The CDR3 is CASSLVGQISYEQYF. In DNA, the CDR3 is TGTGCCAGCAGCTTGGTTGGACAGATTTCCTACGAGCAGTACTTC.

V is TRBV27 and J is TRBJ1-2; weak D call: TRBD1 (6 bases). This CDR3 is 16 amino acids long. The V gene's germline CDR1 is MNHEY and CDR2 SMNVEV (reference sequence). V lost 1 base and J 4 bases, leaving 16 bases between the germline ends. In DNA, the CDR3 is TGTGCCAGCAGTTTATTGAGGCGGGGGGCCGGCTATGGCTACACCTTC. As protein: CASSLLRRGAGYGYTF.

This chain links TRBV28 with TRBJ1-4; D remains ambiguous. V shed 7 bases and J shed 0 bases, with 9 bases lying between them. Germline V gene lookup returns CDR1 MDHEN and CDR2 SYDVKM. This CDR3 spans 14 amino acids. The CDR3 reads CASTEAPTNEKLFF. The CDR3, as DNA: TGTGCCAGCACCGAGGCCCCAACTAATGAAAAACTGTTTTTT.

The V and J genes are TRBV19 and TRBJ1-4; D ambiguous. This CDR3 has 14 residues. The V end was cut by 4 bases, the J end by 7 bases, with 13 bases between. Germline V CDR1 and CDR2: LNHDA, SQIVND (reference sequence). The CDR3 region has the DNA TGTGCCAGTAGTAGTCGGGTTCGAGGTGAAAAACTGTTTTTT. Translating gives CASSSRVRGEKLFF.